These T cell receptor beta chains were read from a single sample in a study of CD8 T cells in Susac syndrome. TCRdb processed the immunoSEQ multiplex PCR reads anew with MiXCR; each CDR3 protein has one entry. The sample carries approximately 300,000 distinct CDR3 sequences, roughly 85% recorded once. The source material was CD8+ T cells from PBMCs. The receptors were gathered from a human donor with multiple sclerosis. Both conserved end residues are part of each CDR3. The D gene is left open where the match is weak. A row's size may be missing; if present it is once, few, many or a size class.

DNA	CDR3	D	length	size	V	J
TGTGCCAGCTCCACCCCGGGCATGGCCAAGTACTTC	CASSTPGMAKYF	-	12	-	TRBV2	TRBJ2-5
TGTGCCAGCCGGGCGGTAACCGATAGCAATCAGCCCCAGCATTTT	CASRAVTDSNQPQHF	-	15	-	TRBV12-3/TRBV12-4	TRBJ1-5
TGCAGTGCTAGAGGGCCGACAGAAAATTCACCCCTCCACTTT	CSARGPTENSPLHF	-	14	-	TRBV20-1	TRBJ1-6
TGTGCCAGCAGCTTAGAGGCGGCAGGGGTAGCCTACGAGCAGTACTTC	CASSLEAAGVAYEQYF	-	16	-	TRBV7-6	TRBJ2-7
TGTGCCAGCAGTTTTGGGACTAGCAGCTACGAGCAGTACTTC	CASSFGTSSYEQYF	TRBD2	14	few	TRBV27	TRBJ2-7
TGTGCCAGTAGTATGGGCAGGGGGCTGTACGAGCAGTACTTC	CASSMGRGLYEQYF	TRBD1	14	-	TRBV19	TRBJ2-7
TGTGCCAGCAGCTCTGGGGGACTAGCGGGCGGCAATGAGCAGTTCTTC	CASSSGGLAGGNEQFF	TRBD2	16	-	TRBV12-3/TRBV12-4	TRBJ2-1
TGTGCCAGTAGTCCCACTGCAGATCCTTACAATGAGCAGTTCTTC	CASSPTADPYNEQFF	-	15	-	TRBV19	TRBJ2-1
TGCAGCGTTCTCTTGGTCGGGGAGCAGTACTTC	CSVLLVGEQYF	-	11	-	TRBV29-1	TRBJ2-7
TGTGCCAGTAGTATGGGCCCGACGGGCGGCACTGAAGCTTTCTTT	CASSMGPTGGTEAFF	-	15	-	TRBV19	TRBJ1-1
TGTGCCAGCAGCTTAGTCCCTACGGGGGCGCGGGATGGCTACACCTTC	CASSLVPTGARDGYTF	-	16	-	TRBV7-9	TRBJ1-2
TGTGCCAGCAGCCTGACTAGCGGGGCTTGGGAGACCCAGTACTTC	CASSLTSGAWETQYF	TRBD2	15	-	TRBV14	TRBJ2-5
TGTGCCAGCACCGGCGCGGCCTTCGATGAGCAGTTCTTC	CASTGAAFDEQFF	-	13	-	TRBV5-4	TRBJ2-1
TGTGCCAGCAGCGTAGGAATTGGGCCCTACGAGCAGTACTTC	CASSVGIGPYEQYF	-	14	-	TRBV9	TRBJ2-7
TGTGCCAGCAGCGCGTACAGGGGGCTAAGGGGCGAGCAGTACTTC	CASSAYRGLRGEQYF	TRBD1	15	once	TRBV7-6	TRBJ2-7
TGTGCGACACAACCGAAGCAGGGAGGGGGCGAGCAGTACTTC	CATQPKQGGGEQYF	-	14	-	TRBV24-1	TRBJ2-7
TGTGCCAGCAGCCTGGACAGGGTGAATCAGCCCCAGCATTTT	CASSLDRVNQPQHF	-	14	-	TRBV21-1	TRBJ1-5
TGTGCCAGCAGTCCGTGGACTAGCGGGAGTGAAGATGAGCAGTTCTTC	CASSPWTSGSEDEQFF	TRBD2	16	-	TRBV6-1	TRBJ2-1
TGTGCCAGCTCACCGGCGGGTTACGCGAACACCGGGGAGCTGTTTTTT	CASSPAGYANTGELFF	-	16	-	TRBV18	TRBJ2-2
TGTGCCAGCAGCCAAGGTCTACTAAATCCGGTTACAGATACGCAGTATTTT	CASSQGLLNPVTDTQYF	-	17	-	TRBV3-1	TRBJ2-3
TGTGCCAGCAGCTTAGTGAGAGGCCTCTCCCCTTACGAGCAGTACTTC	CASSLVRGLSPYEQYF	-	16	-	TRBV11-2	TRBJ2-7
TGTGCCAGCAGCTTAGCTCCGGGTCTCTCTTCACCCCTCCACTTT	CASSLAPGLSSPLHF	-	15	-	TRBV7-8	TRBJ1-6
TGTGCCAGAGCCGGGACAGCTGAGGTGACAGATACGCAGCATTTT	CARAGTAEVTDTQHF	TRBD1	15	-	TRBV2	TRBJ1-5
TGTGCCAGCAGGCGGGAGGGTGAAAAACTGTTTTTT	CASRREGEKLFF	-	12	-	TRBV7-9	TRBJ1-4
TGCGCCAGCAGCCAAGAGAGGGCTAGCGGGAGCTACGAGCAGTACTTC	CASSQERASGSYEQYF	TRBD2	16	few	TRBV4-1	TRBJ2-7
TGTGCCAGTAGTTTAGGGGTAAGTGGCAATCAGCCCCAGCATTTT	CASSLGVSGNQPQHF	-	15	-	TRBV19	TRBJ1-5
TGCAGTGCTAGGCCCTCTGAAGGAGCGGGGGTCTACAATGAGCAGTTCTTC	CSARPSEGAGVYNEQFF	TRBD2	17	-	TRBV20-1	TRBJ2-1
TGCAGCGTTGACGCGGGAAAGGTAAATGAGCAGTTCTTC	CSVDAGKVNEQFF	-	13	-	TRBV29-1	TRBJ2-1
TGTGCCAGCAGTTTGGGACCGGGACAGGGGGCGAGCACTGAAGCTTTCTTT	CASSLGPGQGASTEAFF	TRBD1	17	-	TRBV27	TRBJ1-1
TGTGCCAGCAGCTGGCCGGCCCAGGACGGAGCGTTGGAGACCCAGTACTTC	CASSWPAQDGALETQYF	-	17	-	TRBV7-2	TRBJ2-5
TGTGCCAGCAGCTTAGTACTGCTGGGCAATCAGCCCCAGCATTTT	CASSLVLLGNQPQHF	-	15	-	TRBV7-2	TRBJ1-5
TGTGCCAGTAGTATAGAAGACACCTTTGGCACTGAAGCTTTCTTT	CASSIEDTFGTEAFF	-	15	-	TRBV19	TRBJ1-1
TGTGCCAGCAGTTTCAGACTAGCGGGACTCCAAGAGACCCAGTACTTC	CASSFRLAGLQETQYF	TRBD2	16	-	TRBV28	TRBJ2-5
TGCGCCAGCAGCCGCGCGGACAGGGGGTCCTACGAGCAGTACTTC	CASSRADRGSYEQYF	TRBD1	15	-	TRBV4-3	TRBJ2-7
TGTGCCAGCAGCTTCCCGTCGGGGTTCATATCACCTCCTCTCGCCAACACCTCCTACAATGAGCAGTTCTTC	CASSFPSGFISPPLANTSYNEQFF	-	24	-	TRBV11-1	TRBJ2-1
TGTGCCATCAGTGTTCGTAGAAGAACGAATGAAAAACTGTTTTTT	CAISVRRRTNEKLFF	-	15	-	TRBV10-3	TRBJ1-4
TGTGCTTCCGAGGGGATAATGGAGACCCAGTACTTC	CASEGIMETQYF	-	12	-	TRBV5-6	TRBJ2-5
TGTGCCAGCAGTTTAGCCAGCAACTACGAGCAGTACTTC	CASSLASNYEQYF	-	13	few	TRBV27	TRBJ2-7
TGTGCCAGCAGTTTAGAGGACGATCTCTTCTACAATGAGCAGTTCTTC	CASSLEDDLFYNEQFF	-	16	-	TRBV28	TRBJ2-1
TGTGCCAGCAGCGGCCGATCGGGTGAGCAGTTCTTC	CASSGRSGEQFF	-	12	-	TRBV9	TRBJ2-1
TGTGCCTGGAGTGTATTAGGCGGTAGCACAGATACGCAGTATTTT	CAWSVLGGSTDTQYF	-	15	once	TRBV30	TRBJ2-3